This entry lists 10 T cell receptor beta chains sequenced from one sample in a study of T cell responses to AZD1222 COVID-19 vaccine. Produced via immunoSEQ multiplex PCR; TCRdb's table is partial and in-frame only. The sample has tens of thousands of clones; roughly 90% are singletons. The material was peripheral blood, obtained 28 days after the second AZD1222 dose. Source of these receptors: an adult who received the AZD1222 COVID-19 vaccine.

The rearrangement joins TRBV3-1 (or the pseudogene TRBV3-2) to TRBJ2-1; D might be TRBD1 or TRBD2, each matching 7 bases. The germline V and J ends were trimmed by 6 bases and 7 bases, with 19 bases remaining between them. CDR3 length: 15 amino acids. In germline, CDR1 is LGHDT, CDR2 YNNKEL (reference sequence). Written as DNA, the CDR3 is TGTGCCAGCAGAGCAGGGGGGGCTTGGGGTAATGAGCAGTTCTTC. It is translated as CASRAGGAWGNEQFF.

The rearrangement links TRBV11-2 to TRBJ1-3; D gene ambiguous. The CDR3 has 18 amino acids. V lost 1 base to trimming and J lost 4 bases, with 20 bases between them. Germline CDR1 and CDR2: SGHAT and FQNNGV. CDR3 region: CASSLALLGSRSGNTIYF. In DNA form, the CDR3 reads TGTGCCAGCAGCTTAGCCTTGCTGGGGTCCCGCTCCGGAAACACCATATATTTT. The whole variable domain, filled in from reference TRBV11-2 and TRBJ1-3, reads EAGVAQSPRYKIIEKRQSVAFWCNPISGHATLYWYQQILGQGPKLLIQFQNNGVVDDSQLPKDRFSAERLKGVDSTLKIQPAKLEDSAVYLCASSLALLGSRSGNTIYFGEGSWLTVV.

V usage is TRBV19 and J usage is TRBJ1-4; the D is unclear. There are 11 residues in the CDR3. V dropped 3 bases and J dropped 8 bases, with 4 bases sitting between them. Looked up from germline, CDR1 is LNHDA and CDR2 is SQIVND (reference sequence). The CDR3 DNA is TGTGCCAGTAGTATTGGCGAAAAACTGTTTTTT. The encoded protein is CASSIGEKLFF. Supplemented by reference TRBV19 and TRBJ1-4, the full variable domain reads DGGITQSPKYLFRKEGQNVTLSCEQNLNHDAMYWYRQDPGQGLRLIYYSQIVNDFQKGDIAEGYSVSREKKESFPLTVTSAQKNPTAFYLCASSIGEKLFFGSGTQLSVL.

The chain has TRBV6-5 and TRBJ2-3; D not resolved. CDR1 and CDR2 from the germline V gene are MNHEY and SVGAGI. The V and J ends lost 3 bases and 0 bases respectively, with 10 bases between them. The CDR3 is 15 amino acids. CDR3 nucleotides: TGTGCCAGCAGTTATGGCAGGTATAGCACAGATACGCAGTATTTT. Its protein product is CASSYGRYSTDTQYF.

CDR3 in amino acids: CASSEAEHGELFF. The DNA for the CDR3 is TGTGCCAGCAGTGAAGCGGAGCACGGGGAGCTGTTTTTT. This chain connects TRBV6-1 to TRBJ2-2; no clear D gene. Trimming pared 0 bases from V and 7 bases from J, leaving 6 bases between. The length of the CDR3 is 13 residues. Germline values: CDR1 MNHNS, CDR2 SASEGT.

The V gene is TRBV24-1, the J gene TRBJ2-1; the D is unclear. With 4 bases removed from V and 10 bases from J, the gap between germline ends came to 19 bases. The germline V gene encodes CDR1 KGHDR and CDR2 SFDVKD. This CDR3 spans 15 amino acids. In DNA form, the CDR3 reads TGTGCCACCAGTGACCTTCGACAACCGGAGAGGGAGCAGTTCTTC. Residues: CATSDLRQPEREQFF.

The rearrangement joins TRBV6-4 to TRBJ2-4, with 9 bases identical to TRBD1. The germline gives CDR1 MRHNA, CDR2 SNTAGT. The CDR3 totals 18 residues. V trimming: 0 bases; J trimming: 2 bases; junction bases outside the gene matches: 8. The CDR3 DNA is TGTGCCAGCAGTGACTCGAGTGGGGGACAGGGTACCAAAAACATTCAGTACTTC. Translated: CASSDSSGGQGTKNIQYF.

CDR3 amino acids: CASSLSASTDTQYF. DNA of the CDR3: TGTGCCAGCAGCTTATCTGCTAGCACAGATACGCAGTATTTT. The chain links TRBV5-6 to TRBJ2-3; D uncertain. V was pared by 2 bases and J by 0 bases, with 7 bases between. The germline V gene has CDR1 SGHDT and CDR2 YYEEEE. The CDR3 length is 14 residues.

The chain employs TRBV6-5 and TRBJ1-5; D gene ambiguous. The V gene's germline CDR1 is MNHEY and CDR2 SVGAGI. The CDR3 is 14 amino acids. Trimming stripped 2 bases from V and 1 base from J, with 6 bases between. The CDR3 DNA reads as TGTGCCAGCAGTTACAACCCCAGCAATCAGCCCCAGCATTTT. Its protein is CASSYNPSNQPQHF.

The chain uses TRBV5-1 and TRBJ1-1; D uncertain. Trimming shortened V by 0 bases and J by 7 bases, and 13 bases separated the two germline ends. The CDR3 is 14 amino acids. The V gene's germline CDR1 is SGHRS and CDR2 YFSETQ. Written as DNA, the CDR3 is TGCGCCAGCAGCTTGGTTGGAGTCGGCGATGAAGCTTTCTTT. Translating gives CASSLVGVGDEAFF.